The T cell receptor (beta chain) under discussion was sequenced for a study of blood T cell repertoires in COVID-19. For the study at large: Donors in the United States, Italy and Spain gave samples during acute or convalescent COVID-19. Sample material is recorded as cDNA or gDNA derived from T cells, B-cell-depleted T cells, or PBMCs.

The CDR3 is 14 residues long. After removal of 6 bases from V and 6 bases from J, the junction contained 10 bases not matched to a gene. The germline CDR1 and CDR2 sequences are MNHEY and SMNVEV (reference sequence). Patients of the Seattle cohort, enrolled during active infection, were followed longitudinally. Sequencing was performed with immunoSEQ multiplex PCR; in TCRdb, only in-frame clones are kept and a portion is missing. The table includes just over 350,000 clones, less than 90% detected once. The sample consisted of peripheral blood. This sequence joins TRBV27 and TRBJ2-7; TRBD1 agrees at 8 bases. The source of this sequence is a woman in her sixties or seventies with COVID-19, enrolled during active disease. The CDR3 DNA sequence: TGTGCCAGCAGAGAACAGGGGGGCAGCTCCGAGCAGTACTTC. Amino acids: CASREQGGSSEQYF.